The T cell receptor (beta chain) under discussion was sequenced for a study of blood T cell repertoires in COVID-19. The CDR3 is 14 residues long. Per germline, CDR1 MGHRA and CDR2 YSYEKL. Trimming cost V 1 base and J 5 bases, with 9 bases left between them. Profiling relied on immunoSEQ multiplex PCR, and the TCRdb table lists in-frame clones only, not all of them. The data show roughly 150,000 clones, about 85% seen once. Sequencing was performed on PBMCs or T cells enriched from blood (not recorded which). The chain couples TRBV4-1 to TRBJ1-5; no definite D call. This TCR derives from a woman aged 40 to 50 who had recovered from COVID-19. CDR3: CASSQGHKDQPQHF. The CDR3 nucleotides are TGCGCCAGCAGCCAAGGACATAAGGATCAGCCCCAGCATTTT.